The 2 T cell receptor beta chains listed next were all sequenced from one sample in a study of blood T cell repertoires in COVID-19. TCRdb's copy holds only in-frame clones and misses some; the assay was immunoSEQ multiplex PCR. The sample consists of tens of thousands of clones, about 86% of them appearing once. Specimen: peripheral blood. All receptors come from an elderly man with acute or convalescent COVID-19.

The chain has TRBV7-9 and TRBJ1-6; unclear D gene. The V and J ends lost 6 bases and 9 bases respectively, with 18 bases between them. The CDR3 consists of 15 residues. The V gene's germline CDR1 is SEHNR and CDR2 FQNEAQ (reference sequence). The CDR3, as DNA: TGTGCCAGCAGACGACCGGAAACAGCGGGTTCACCCCTCCACTTT. This translates into CASRRPETAGSPLHF.

This clone showed up just a few times. The rearrangement joins TRBV28 to TRBJ1-2; 9 nucleotides align to TRBD1. V dropped 3 bases and J dropped 8; count of bases not matched to a gene: 7. The CDR3 has 14 amino acids. Germline CDR1 reads MDHEN; CDR2 reads SYDVKM. CDR3 protein: CASSLPQGAWGYTF. The CDR3 DNA reads TGTGCCAGCAGTTTGCCACAGGGGGCGTGGGGCTACACCTTC.